The entry below describes one T cell receptor (beta chain). It lacks a known antigen. Base quality data are lacking; no much larger clone is found one base away. A constant-region primer and ProtoScript II reverse transcriptase were used to reverse-transcribe TCRbeta-specific cDNA from approximately 500 ng total RNA. TCRbeta libraries were built with three nested multiplex PCR rounds, a slightly modified ARM-PCR procedure. Multiplex TRBV1-TRBV30 forward primers and a Cbeta reverse primer were used in the first two PCR rounds, each of which was run for 10 cycles. A final 25-cycle PCR with Deep VentR polymerase added sample barcodes and Illumina adapters. Amplicons of 200-500 bp were gel-purified with a QIAquick gel extraction kit before sequencing. TCRbeta amplicons were sequenced on an Illumina HiSeq 2500 with 250-bp paired-end reads. The paper's processing steps were these. To recover full CDR3 sequences, reads were quality-trimmed using Trimmomatic v0.33 and paired reads were then merged using FLASH v1.2.11. MiGEC v1.2.1b assigned V, D and J germline segments to the rearranged TCRbeta sequences. Clonotype statistics and Shannon-Wiener diversity indices were calculated with VDJtools v1.0.0. Except for diversity analysis, only the 250 most abundant clonotypes of each sample were used in subsequent analyses to reduce sampling bias. TCRdb reprocessed the public reads (quality trimming at Q25 with fastp, clone calling with MiXCR) and kept in-frame beta chains. One record per CDR3 amino acid sequence lists the most common genes and DNA. The V and J calls were not made by the authors but by TCRdb's processing. This sample is represented by about 120,000 distinct CDR3 sequences; 65% of them were singletons. The ten biggest clones cover 9.3% of the sample.

Without any cell sorting, total RNA and DNA were extracted together from approximately 20-30 mg of bulk tissue using the AllPrep DNA/RNA mini kit. Surgical resection was performed in China between late 2015 and 2016 on a few patients with histopathologically diagnosed primary liver carcinoma. At the time of sampling, the patients were treatment-naive and had chronic HBV infection. Five spatially separated regions were sampled per tumor: superior, inferior, left-lateral and right-lateral poles, plus the tumor centre. Histological examination found more than 75% viable tumor cells in every tumor sample. Fresh tumor and adjacent tissue pieces were bisected; one half was stored in RNAlater at -80°C, the other sent for histology. The sample originates from a study of tumor-infiltrating lymphocytes in primary liver carcinoma (dated by TCRdb to the late 2010s). General notes on the study: Of the five patients (three men and two women, aged 30 to 69 years), four had hepatocellular carcinoma and one had combined HCC and intrahepatic cholangiocarcinoma. Samples yielded roughly 3.5 to 8 million productive TCRbeta reads; read depth did not differ significantly between tissue types. The study combined TCRbeta repertoire sequencing, expression microarrays and whole-exome sequencing across five regions of each liver tumor, with adjacent normal tissue and blood. The five patients had tumors of stage T1-T3 N0M0, with maximum diameters ranging from about 4.2 to 10 cm. A total of approximately 35 specimens from 5 patients, comprising around 25 tumor regions, 5 adjacent noncancerous liver tissues and 5 peripheral blood samples, were covered by TCRbeta repertoire sequencing. Repertoires from technical replicates were highly reproducible, with mean shared-clone rates roughly 0.89 and correlation coefficients above 0.98. To link TCRbeta repertoire diversity with the local molecular phenotype, the approximately 25 tumor region samples were profiled using Agilent mRNA microarrays.

CDR1 SGHAT and CDR2 FQNNGV are derived from the germline V gene. The CDR3 sequence holds 16 residues, the cysteine and phenylalanine included. Solely the CDR3 DNA is kept, with 48 bases framed from the first base. V lost 8 bases and J lost 0 bases; the stretch between them is 17 bases long. The investigation overall reported the following: The study included only four or five patients, and the authors note findings should be validated in a larger study. Bulk unsorted samples precluded comparing CD4+ and CD8+ T cell repertoires. Because sequencing covered only the TCR beta chain and unpaired alpha chains were not captured, true repertoire diversity is likely underestimated. The top 250 clones accounted for a significantly greater share of the repertoire in tumors than in blood (p = 0.039). Repertoire overlap was higher between tumor regions (mean roughly 35%) than tumor-adjacent (around 17%) or tumor-blood (about 14%) pairs, consistent with antigen-driven expansion. Only about 7-25% of top clones were found in all five regions of a tumor, suggesting spatial heterogeneity of tumor-infiltrating T cells.

The source of this sequence is a woman aged 60 to 75 with primary liver carcinoma and hepatitis B virus infection. The sequencing input was liver tumor tissue from sampling region 1. The cell subset or site label, read with the paper, signifies: tumor region T1, superior pole. The rearranged chain carries TRBV11-2 and TRBJ2-1, with no D gene named confidently. CDR3 loop: CASFTPLRSSYNEQFF. The DNA sequence reads TGTGCCAGCTTTACCCCACTGAGGAGCTCCTACAATGAGCAGTTCTTC.